This TCR beta chain was documented in a study of Ad26.COV2.S vaccination and SARS-CoV-2 variants. Whole-study findings and limits: Vaccine and placebo groups showed comparable non-spike TCR breadth.

This clone was counted a single time. Its antigen is currently unknown. Treatment in this sample: some 20 received Ad26.COV2.S at low or high dose, single or two shots; about 5 received placebo; per-sample allocation not given. Day 63 after the first injection of vaccine or placebo was the sampling time. An Ad26 vector carrying the Wuhan-strain SARS-CoV-2 spike served as the vaccine. V dropped 1 base and J dropped 3 bases, with 10 bases sitting between them. Looked up from germline, CDR1 is LNHDA and CDR2 is SQIVND (reference sequence). This CDR3 region has 15 residues. Sequenced by immunoSEQ multiplex PCR; TCRdb stores in-frame clones only, minus some. The sample lists about 350,000 clones, 85% occurring once.

The clonotype originates from a person aged 18-60 years who received the Ad26.COV2.S COVID-19 vaccine or a placebo. The rearrangement uses TRBV19 and TRBJ2-1; D gene unclear. The starting material was peripheral blood, obtained in a trial of Ad26.COV2.S vaccine versus placebo. CDR3: CASSIGLGNYNEQFF. The CDR3 nucleotides are TGTGCCAGTAGTATAGGGCTGGGGAACTACAATGAGCAGTTCTTC.